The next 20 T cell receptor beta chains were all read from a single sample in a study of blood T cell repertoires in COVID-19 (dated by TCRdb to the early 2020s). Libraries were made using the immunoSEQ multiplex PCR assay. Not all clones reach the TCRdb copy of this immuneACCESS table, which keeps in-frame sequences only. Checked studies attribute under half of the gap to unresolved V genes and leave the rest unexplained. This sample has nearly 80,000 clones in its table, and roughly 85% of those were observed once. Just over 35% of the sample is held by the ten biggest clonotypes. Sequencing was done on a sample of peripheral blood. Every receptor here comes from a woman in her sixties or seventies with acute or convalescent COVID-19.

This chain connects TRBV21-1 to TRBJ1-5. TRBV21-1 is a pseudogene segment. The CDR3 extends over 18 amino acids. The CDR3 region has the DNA TGTGCCAGCAGCAAAGCGCTCTCAAGCCCGAAAAGCAATCAGCCCCAGCATTTT. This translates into CASSKALSSPKSNQPQHF.

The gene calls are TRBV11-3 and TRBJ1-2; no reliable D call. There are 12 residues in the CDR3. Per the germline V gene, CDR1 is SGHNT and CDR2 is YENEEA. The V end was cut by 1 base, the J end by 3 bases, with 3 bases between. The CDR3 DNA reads TGTGCCAGCAGCTTAGGAGACTATGGCTACACCTTC. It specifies CASSLGDYGYTF.

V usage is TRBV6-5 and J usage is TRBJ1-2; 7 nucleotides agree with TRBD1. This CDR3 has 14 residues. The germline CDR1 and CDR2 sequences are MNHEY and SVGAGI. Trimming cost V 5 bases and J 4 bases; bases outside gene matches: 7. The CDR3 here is CASSLRTGPYGYTF. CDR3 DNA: TGTGCCAGCAGTCTTCGGACAGGACCCTATGGCTACACCTTC.

In nucleotides, the CDR3 is TGTGCCAGTAGTGATTTATCGGCAGGGAGGTTGAGTCAGCCCCAGCATTTT. This codes for CASSDLSAGRLSQPQHF. This chain connects TRBV19 to TRBJ1-5, with D possibly being TRBD1 (5 bases). Germline CDR1 is LNHDA and CDR2 is SQIVND (reference sequence). The V gene lost 5 bases and the J gene lost 6 bases, with 23 bases spanning the gap. The length of the CDR3 is 17 residues.

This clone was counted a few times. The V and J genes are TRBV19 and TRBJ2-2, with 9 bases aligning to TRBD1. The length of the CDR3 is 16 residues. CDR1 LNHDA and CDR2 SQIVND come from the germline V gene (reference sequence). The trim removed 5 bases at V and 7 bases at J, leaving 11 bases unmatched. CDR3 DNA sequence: TGTGCCAGTAGTGCGGGACAGGGCCGATCGAGCGGGGAGCTGTTTTTT. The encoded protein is CASSAGQGRSSGELFF.

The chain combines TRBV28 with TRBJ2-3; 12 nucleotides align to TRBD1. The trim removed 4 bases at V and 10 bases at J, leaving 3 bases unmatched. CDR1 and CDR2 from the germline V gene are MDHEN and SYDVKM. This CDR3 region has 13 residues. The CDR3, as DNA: TGTGCCAGCAGTTCCGGGACAGGGGGCGCGCAGTATTTT. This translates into CASSSGTGGAQYF.

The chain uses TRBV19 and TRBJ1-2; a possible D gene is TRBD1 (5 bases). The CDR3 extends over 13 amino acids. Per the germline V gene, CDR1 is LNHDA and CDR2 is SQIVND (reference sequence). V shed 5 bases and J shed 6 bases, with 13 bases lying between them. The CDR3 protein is CASSLRIRDGYTF. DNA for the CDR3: TGTGCCAGTAGTCTTAGGATCAGGGATGGCTACACCTTC.

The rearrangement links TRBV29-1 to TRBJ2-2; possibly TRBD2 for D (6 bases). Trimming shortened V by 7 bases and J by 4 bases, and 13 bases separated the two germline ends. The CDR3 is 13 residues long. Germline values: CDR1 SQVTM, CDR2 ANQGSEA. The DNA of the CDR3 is TGCAGCGGCGGGGCGGCGAGCACCGGGGAGCTGTTTTTT. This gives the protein CSGGAASTGELFF.

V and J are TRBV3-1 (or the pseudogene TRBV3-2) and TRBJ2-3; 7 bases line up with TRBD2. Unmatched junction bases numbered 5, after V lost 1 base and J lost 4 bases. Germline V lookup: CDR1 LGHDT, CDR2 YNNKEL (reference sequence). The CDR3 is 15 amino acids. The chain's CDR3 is CASSQGQGGSDTQYF. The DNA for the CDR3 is TGTGCCAGCAGCCAAGGCCAGGGAGGGTCAGATACGCAGTATTTT.

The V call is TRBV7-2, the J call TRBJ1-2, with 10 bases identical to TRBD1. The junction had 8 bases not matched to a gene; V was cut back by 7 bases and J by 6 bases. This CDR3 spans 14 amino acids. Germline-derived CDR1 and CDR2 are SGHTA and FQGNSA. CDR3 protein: CASTVTGTGDGYTF. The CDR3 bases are TGTGCCAGCACCGTTACAGGGACAGGGGATGGCTACACCTTC. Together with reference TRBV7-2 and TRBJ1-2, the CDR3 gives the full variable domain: GAGVSQSPSNKVTEKGKDVELRCDPISGHTALYWYRQSLGQGLEFLIYFQGNSAPDKSGLPSDRFSAERTGGSVSTLTIQRTQQEDSAVYLCASTVTGTGDGYTFGSGTRLTVV.

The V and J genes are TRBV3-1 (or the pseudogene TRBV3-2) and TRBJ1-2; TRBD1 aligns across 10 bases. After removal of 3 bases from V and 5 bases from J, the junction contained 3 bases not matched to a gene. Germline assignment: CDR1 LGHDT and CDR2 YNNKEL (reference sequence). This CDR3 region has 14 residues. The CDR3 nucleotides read TGTGCCAGCAGCCACGGGACAGGGGTTTATGGCTACACCTTC. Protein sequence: CASSHGTGVYGYTF.

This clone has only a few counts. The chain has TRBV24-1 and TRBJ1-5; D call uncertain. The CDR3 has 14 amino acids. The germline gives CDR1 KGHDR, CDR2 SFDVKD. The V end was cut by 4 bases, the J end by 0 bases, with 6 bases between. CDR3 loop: CATSEDYSNQPQHF. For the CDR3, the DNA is TGTGCCACCAGTGAGGACTATAGCAATCAGCCCCAGCATTTT.

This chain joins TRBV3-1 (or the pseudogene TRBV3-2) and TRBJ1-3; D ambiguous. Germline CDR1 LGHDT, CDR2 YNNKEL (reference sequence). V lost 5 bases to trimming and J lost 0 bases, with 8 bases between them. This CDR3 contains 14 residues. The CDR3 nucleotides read TGTGCCAGCAGCAATCGGGGCTCTGGAAACACCATATATTTT. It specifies CASSNRGSGNTIYF.

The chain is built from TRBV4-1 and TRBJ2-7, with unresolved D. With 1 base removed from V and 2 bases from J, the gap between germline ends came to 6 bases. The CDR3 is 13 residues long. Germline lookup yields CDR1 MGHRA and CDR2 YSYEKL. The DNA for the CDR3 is TGCGCCAGCAGCCAAGCACAACCCTACGAGCAGTACTTC. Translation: CASSQAQPYEQYF.

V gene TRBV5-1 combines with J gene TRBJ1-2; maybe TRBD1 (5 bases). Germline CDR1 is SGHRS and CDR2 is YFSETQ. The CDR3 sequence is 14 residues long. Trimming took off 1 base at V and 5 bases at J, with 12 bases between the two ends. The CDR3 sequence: CASSLTGGKYGYTF. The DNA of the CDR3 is TGCGCCAGCAGCTTGACAGGCGGCAAGTATGGCTACACCTTC.

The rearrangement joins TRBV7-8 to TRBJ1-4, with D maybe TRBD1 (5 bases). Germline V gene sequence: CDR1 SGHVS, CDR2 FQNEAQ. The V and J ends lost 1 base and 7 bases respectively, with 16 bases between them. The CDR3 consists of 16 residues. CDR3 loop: CASSLVIGSGAEKLFF. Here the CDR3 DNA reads TGTGCCAGCAGCTTAGTGATCGGCAGCGGGGCTGAAAAACTGTTTTTT. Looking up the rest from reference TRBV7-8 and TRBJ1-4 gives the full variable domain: GAGVSQSPRYKVAKRGQDVALRCDPISGHVSLFWYQQALGQGPEFLTYFQNEAQLDKSGLPSDRFFAERPEGSVSTLKIQRTQQEDSAVYLCASSLVIGSGAEKLFFGSGTQLSVL.

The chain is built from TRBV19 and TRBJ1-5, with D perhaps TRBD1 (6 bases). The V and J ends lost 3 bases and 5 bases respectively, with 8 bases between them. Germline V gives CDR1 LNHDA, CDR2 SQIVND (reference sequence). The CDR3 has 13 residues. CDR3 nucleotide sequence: TGTGCCAGTAGTATGGACAGCTATCAGCCCCAGCATTTT. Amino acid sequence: CASSMDSYQPQHF. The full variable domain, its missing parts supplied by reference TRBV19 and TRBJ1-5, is DGGITQSPKYLFRKEGQNVTLSCEQNLNHDAMYWYRQDPGQGLRLIYYSQIVNDFQKGDIAEGYSVSREKKESFPLTVTSAQKNPTAFYLCASSMDSYQPQHFGDGTRLSIL.

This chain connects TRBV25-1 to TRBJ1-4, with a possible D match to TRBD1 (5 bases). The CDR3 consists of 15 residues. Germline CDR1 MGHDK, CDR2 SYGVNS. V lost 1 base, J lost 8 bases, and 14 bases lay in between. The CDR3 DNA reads TGTGCCAGCAGTGAATTTTCAGGGTTTGGGGAAAAACTGTTTTTT. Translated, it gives CASSEFSGFGEKLFF.

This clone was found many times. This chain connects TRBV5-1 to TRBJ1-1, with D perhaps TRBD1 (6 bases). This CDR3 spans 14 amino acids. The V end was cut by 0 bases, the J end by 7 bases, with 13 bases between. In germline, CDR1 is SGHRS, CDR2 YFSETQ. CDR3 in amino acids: CASSLGQGNVEAFF. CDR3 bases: TGCGCCAGCAGCTTGGGGCAGGGGAATGTTGAAGCTTTCTTT.

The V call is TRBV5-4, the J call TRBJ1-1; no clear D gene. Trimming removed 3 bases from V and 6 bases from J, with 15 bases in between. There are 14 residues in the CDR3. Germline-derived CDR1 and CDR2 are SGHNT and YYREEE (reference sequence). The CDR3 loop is CASSWAGAASEAFF. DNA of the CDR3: TGTGCCAGCAGCTGGGCGGGAGCGGCCTCTGAAGCTTTCTTT.